The entry below describes one T cell receptor (beta chain). The antigen is not known. This sample is part of a study of beta chain features in type 1 diabetes. Findings and caveats of the study: Shorter TCRB CDR3s, moderately but significantly so, marked every one of the four CD4+ subsets in Type 1 diabetes patients. Type 1 diabetes patients had fewer VDJ junction insertions and more deletions.

The sequenced template was cDNA made from the entire isolated RNA. TCRdb's table, derived via immunoSEQ multiplex PCR, lists solely in-frame clones and lacks some. Of about 24,000 clones detected, roughly 69% appear once; the ten largest clones hold 2% to 2.5%. Sorting with CD45RO/CCR7/CD25/CD127/CD95/CD27 yielded naive, central memory, regulatory and stem-like memory CD4+ cells. Purity above 98% was achieved in all sorted populations. The origin of this receptor is a woman aged 40 to 50 in good health. The specimen was Tregs from blood.

DNA for the CDR3: TGTGCCAGCGACCTCTCTCTAGCGGGGGGTGAGCAGTACTTC. Translating it yields CASDLSLAGGEQYF. The chain joins TRBV2 to TRBJ2-7, with TRBD2 matching over 11 bases. The CDR3 is 14 residues long. J gave up 7 bases and V 8 bases, and 10 bases lay outside the gene matches. Germline lookup yields CDR1 SNHLY and CDR2 FYNNEI.